A selection of T cell receptor beta chains follows, all from one sample in a study of CD8 T cells in Susac syndrome. TCRdb independently ran MiXCR on the immunoSEQ multiplex PCR reads; one entry per CDR3 protein. The repertoire holds around 170,000 distinct CDR3 sequences, with 95% as singletons. Sequencing used CD4+ T cells from PBMCs. Every receptor here comes from a human donor with Susac syndrome. The CDR3 runs from the conserved cysteine through the conserved F or W. The D gene is left open where the match is weak. Some rows have no size entry. The others give once, few or many, or a class for an expanded clone.

CDR3 protein: CASSLVGGREQYF
CDR3 DNA: TGTGCCAGCAGCTTAGTAGGAGGCCGCGAGCAGTACTTC
clone size: -
V gene: TRBV7-9
J gene: TRBJ2-7
CDR3 length: 13
D gene: -

CDR3 protein: CASSHPDRADYTF
CDR3 DNA: TGTGCCAGCAGCCACCCGGACAGGGCGGACTACACCTTC
clone size: -
V gene: TRBV5-4
J gene: TRBJ1-2
CDR3 length: 13
D gene: TRBD1

CDR3 protein: CASNGGGYGYTF
CDR3 DNA: TGTGCCAGCAACGGGGGAGGCTATGGCTACACCTTC
clone size: -
V gene: TRBV28
J gene: TRBJ1-2
CDR3 length: 12
D gene: -

CDR3 protein: CASSIIGEAFF
CDR3 DNA: TGTGCCAGCAGTATTATAGGGGAAGCTTTCTTT
clone size: -
V gene: TRBV12-3/TRBV12-4
J gene: TRBJ1-1
CDR3 length: 11
D gene: -

CDR3 protein: CASSLGGTTSGNTIYF
CDR3 DNA: TGCGCCAGCAGCTTAGGGGGCACGACCTCTGGAAACACCATATATTTT
clone size: -
V gene: TRBV5-1
J gene: TRBJ1-3
CDR3 length: 16
D gene: TRBD1

CDR3 protein: CASSYIGSPLHF
CDR3 DNA: TGTGCCAGCAGTTACATCGGTTCACCCCTCCACTTT
clone size: -
V gene: TRBV6-5
J gene: TRBJ1-6
CDR3 length: 12
D gene: -

CDR3 protein: CASSQSSGEAFF
CDR3 DNA: TGTGCCAGCAGCCAATCTTCAGGCGAAGCTTTCTTT
clone size: -
V gene: TRBV3-1
J gene: TRBJ1-1
CDR3 length: 12
D gene: -

CDR3 protein: CASSRYHGNTEAFF
CDR3 DNA: TGTGCCAGCAGCCGATACCATGGGAACACTGAAGCTTTCTTT
clone size: -
V gene: TRBV4-2
J gene: TRBJ1-1
CDR3 length: 14
D gene: -

CDR3 protein: CASSLRTGGRELFF
CDR3 DNA: TGTGCCAGCAGTTTAAGGACAGGGGGCCGGGAGCTGTTTTTT
clone size: once
V gene: TRBV12-3/TRBV12-4
J gene: TRBJ2-2
CDR3 length: 14
D gene: TRBD1

CDR3 protein: CAWSRGSGYEQYF
CDR3 DNA: TGTGCCTGGAGCCGGGGGTCGGGGTACGAGCAGTACTTC
clone size: -
V gene: TRBV30
J gene: TRBJ2-7
CDR3 length: 13
D gene: -

CDR3 protein: CASSLISPGNTEAFF
CDR3 DNA: TGTGCCAGCAGCTTAATATCTCCCGGGAACACTGAAGCTTTCTTT
clone size: -
V gene: TRBV11-1
J gene: TRBJ1-1
CDR3 length: 15
D gene: -

CDR3 protein: CASSRQRYYEQYF
CDR3 DNA: TGTGCCAGCAGCCGTCAGCGTTACTACGAGCAGTACTTC
clone size: -
V gene: TRBV27
J gene: TRBJ2-7
CDR3 length: 13
D gene: -

CDR3 protein: CASSQERKTSGEAFF
CDR3 DNA: TGTGCCAGCAGCCAAGAAAGGAAGACCTCGGGTGAAGCTTTCTTT
clone size: -
V gene: TRBV3-1
J gene: TRBJ1-1
CDR3 length: 15
D gene: -

CDR3 protein: CASSYGWGNKNIQYF
CDR3 DNA: TGTGCCAGCAGCTACGGGTGGGGGAACAAAAACATTCAGTACTTC
clone size: -
V gene: TRBV7-2
J gene: TRBJ2-4
CDR3 length: 15
D gene: -

CDR3 protein: CAISRQGSTEAFF
CDR3 DNA: TGTGCCATCAGTCGACAGGGGAGCACTGAAGCTTTCTTT
clone size: once
V gene: TRBV10-3
J gene: TRBJ1-1
CDR3 length: 13
D gene: TRBD1

CDR3 protein: CSVRDQGDTIYF
CDR3 DNA: TGCAGCGTTAGGGATCAGGGGGACACCATATATTTT
clone size: -
V gene: TRBV29-1
J gene: TRBJ1-3
CDR3 length: 12
D gene: TRBD1

CDR3 protein: CASSQGGREDEQFF
CDR3 DNA: TGTGCCAGCAGCCAGGGGGGTCGGGAAGATGAGCAGTTCTTC
clone size: -
V gene: TRBV3-1
J gene: TRBJ2-1
CDR3 length: 14
D gene: -

CDR3 protein: CASSVAGGTETQYF
CDR3 DNA: TGTGCCAGCAGCGTAGCGGGGGGCACGGAGACCCAGTACTTC
clone size: -
V gene: TRBV12-3/TRBV12-4
J gene: TRBJ2-5
CDR3 length: 14
D gene: TRBD2

CDR3 protein: CASSEDQAVRNIQYF
CDR3 DNA: TGTGCCAGCAGTGAAGATCAGGCCGTACGAAACATTCAGTACTTC
clone size: -
V gene: TRBV2
J gene: TRBJ2-4
CDR3 length: 15
D gene: -

CDR3 protein: CSPGGGRVNTEAFF
CDR3 DNA: TGCAGCCCGGGAGGGGGACGGGTGAACACTGAAGCTTTCTTT
clone size: -
V gene: TRBV20-1
J gene: TRBJ1-1
CDR3 length: 14
D gene: -

CDR3 protein: CAWSVGRTGGRTEAFF
CDR3 DNA: TGTGCCTGGAGTGTAGGGCGAACAGGGGGCCGGACTGAAGCTTTCTTT
clone size: few
V gene: TRBV30
J gene: TRBJ1-1
CDR3 length: 16
D gene: TRBD1

CDR3 protein: CASSVGSIDTQYF
CDR3 DNA: TGTGCCAGCAGCGTAGGGTCAATAGATACGCAGTATTTT
clone size: -
V gene: TRBV9
J gene: TRBJ2-3
CDR3 length: 13
D gene: -

CDR3 protein: CSAPDGTHNEQFF
CDR3 DNA: TGCAGTGCCCCTGACGGGACTCACAATGAGCAGTTCTTC
clone size: -
V gene: TRBV20-1
J gene: TRBJ2-1
CDR3 length: 13
D gene: -

CDR3 protein: CASSLSGGETQYF
CDR3 DNA: TGTGCCAGCAGTCTCTCGGGTGGGGAGACCCAGTACTTC
clone size: -
V gene: TRBV7-2
J gene: TRBJ2-5
CDR3 length: 13
D gene: -

CDR3 protein: CASSAMGINTEAFF
CDR3 DNA: TGTGCCAGCAGCGCGATGGGGATTAACACTGAAGCTTTCTTT
clone size: -
V gene: TRBV9
J gene: TRBJ1-1
CDR3 length: 14
D gene: -

CDR3 protein: CASSSSVDGYTF
CDR3 DNA: TGTGCCAGCTCTAGCTCGGTCGACGGCTACACCTTC
clone size: -
V gene: TRBV18
J gene: TRBJ1-2
CDR3 length: 12
D gene: -

CDR3 protein: CASSPGTGLGYEQYF
CDR3 DNA: TGTGCCAGCAGCCCCGGGACGGGGCTAGGCTACGAGCAGTACTTC
clone size: -
V gene: TRBV6-6
J gene: TRBJ2-7
CDR3 length: 15
D gene: -

CDR3 protein: CAWSVGAPSAASPLHF
CDR3 DNA: TGTGCCTGGAGTGTGGGGGCTCCCTCCGCTGCCTCACCCCTCCACTTT
clone size: -
V gene: TRBV30
J gene: TRBJ1-6
CDR3 length: 16
D gene: -

CDR3 protein: CSARAGGFTDTQYF
CDR3 DNA: TGCAGTGCTAGAGCGGGGGGCTTCACAGATACGCAGTATTTT
clone size: -
V gene: TRBV20-1
J gene: TRBJ2-3
CDR3 length: 14
D gene: -

CDR3 protein: CASSGWTGGASGANVLTF
CDR3 DNA: TGTGCCAGCAGCGGGTGGACAGGGGGGGCCTCTGGGGCCAACGTCCTGACTTTC
clone size: -
V gene: TRBV9
J gene: TRBJ2-6
CDR3 length: 18
D gene: TRBD1

CDR3 protein: CASSTSGLAGGRETQYF
CDR3 DNA: TGTGCCAGCAGCACAAGCGGTCTAGCGGGGGGCCGGGAGACCCAGTACTTC
clone size: -
V gene: TRBV21-1
J gene: TRBJ2-5
CDR3 length: 17
D gene: -

CDR3 protein: CAWSVRGLAYGYTF
CDR3 DNA: TGTGCCTGGAGTGTTAGGGGGCTAGCCTATGGCTACACCTTC
clone size: -
V gene: TRBV30
J gene: TRBJ1-2
CDR3 length: 14
D gene: TRBD1

CDR3 protein: CASSIGRIQETQYF
CDR3 DNA: TGTGCCAGTAGTATAGGGCGGATCCAAGAGACCCAGTACTTC
clone size: -
V gene: TRBV19
J gene: TRBJ2-5
CDR3 length: 14
D gene: -

CDR3 protein: CASSYFTVQGTEAFF
CDR3 DNA: TGTGCCAGCAGTTACTTTACCGTCCAGGGAACTGAAGCTTTCTTT
clone size: -
V gene: TRBV6-5
J gene: TRBJ1-1
CDR3 length: 15
D gene: -

CDR3 protein: CASSTDATDTQYF
CDR3 DNA: TGTGCCAGCAGCACAGACGCCACAGATACGCAGTATTTT
clone size: -
V gene: TRBV3-1
J gene: TRBJ2-3
CDR3 length: 13
D gene: -

CDR3 protein: CASSERTRSNYGYTF
CDR3 DNA: TGTGCCAGCAGTGAGCGGACAAGGTCTAACTATGGCTACACCTTC
clone size: -
V gene: TRBV25-1
J gene: TRBJ1-2
CDR3 length: 15
D gene: -

CDR3 protein: CSARAGTGTGQETQYF
CDR3 DNA: TGCAGTGCTAGAGCCGGGACGGGGACCGGCCAAGAGACCCAGTACTTC
clone size: once
V gene: TRBV20-1
J gene: TRBJ2-5
CDR3 length: 16
D gene: -

CDR3 protein: CSARVASSPLHF
CDR3 DNA: TGCAGTGCTAGAGTAGCGTCTTCACCCCTCCACTTT
clone size: once
V gene: TRBV20-1
J gene: TRBJ1-6
CDR3 length: 12
D gene: -

CDR3 protein: CASSWTDVGEQYF
CDR3 DNA: TGCGCCAGCAGCTGGACGGACGTCGGCGAGCAGTACTTC
clone size: -
V gene: TRBV5-1
J gene: TRBJ2-7
CDR3 length: 13
D gene: -

CDR3 protein: CASSFGLFTGELFF
CDR3 DNA: TGTGCCAGCAGTTTTGGGCTTTTCACCGGGGAGCTGTTTTTT
clone size: once
V gene: TRBV12-3/TRBV12-4
J gene: TRBJ2-2
CDR3 length: 14
D gene: -

CDR3 protein: CASSQDGQGLSQKLFF
CDR3 DNA: TGTGCCAGCAGCCAAGATGGGCAGGGGTTGTCGCAAAAACTGTTTTTT
clone size: once
V gene: TRBV3-1
J gene: TRBJ1-4
CDR3 length: 16
D gene: -

CDR3 protein: CSASPRGNTIYF
CDR3 DNA: TGCAGTGCTAGCCCCCGTGGAAACACCATATATTTT
clone size: -
V gene: TRBV20-1
J gene: TRBJ1-3
CDR3 length: 12
D gene: -

CDR3 protein: CASSFNSLARDSPLHF
CDR3 DNA: TGTGCCAGCAGTTTTAACTCGTTGGCTAGGGATTCACCCCTCCACTTT
clone size: -
V gene: TRBV6-5
J gene: TRBJ1-6
CDR3 length: 16
D gene: -

CDR3 protein: CASSSSTGDGYTF
CDR3 DNA: TGTGCCAGCAGTTCCTCCACAGGGGATGGCTACACCTTC
clone size: -
V gene: TRBV6-5
J gene: TRBJ1-2
CDR3 length: 13
D gene: TRBD1

CDR3 protein: CASSLGQGGEGNQPQHF
CDR3 DNA: TGTGCCAGCAGCTTAGGTCAGGGCGGGGAGGGCAATCAGCCCCAGCATTTT
clone size: -
V gene: TRBV7-8
J gene: TRBJ1-5
CDR3 length: 17
D gene: -

CDR3 protein: CSAREGRRDQAFF
CDR3 DNA: TGCAGTGCTAGAGAAGGAAGGCGGGATCAAGCTTTCTTT
clone size: -
V gene: TRBV20-1
J gene: TRBJ1-1
CDR3 length: 13
D gene: -